The clone carrying this TCR beta chain was seen only a few times. Germline CDR1 reads LNHNV; CDR2 reads YYDKDF (reference sequence). This CDR3 has 16 residues. The V gene end was trimmed by 0 bases and the J gene end by 3 bases; junction bases not matched to a gene: 7. A single record per CDR3 protein comes from TCRdb applying MiXCR to the RT-PCR reads. The sample lists 410,000 or so distinct CDR3 sequences; 16% were seen once. The data were obtained in a study of patients and donors after allogeneic stem cell transplantation. Sequencing used blood, either unsorted or a sorted T cell fraction (not recorded which). The TCR comes from a human donor who was either an allogeneic HSCT recipient or a stem cell or donor lymphocyte infusion donor (not recorded which). It is not recorded whose cells these are; they may come from a transplant donor. This chain joins TRBV15 and TRBJ2-7, with 8 bases lining up with TRBD2. The CDR3 region is CATSRDPPGLGYEQYF. The CDR3 DNA reads as TGTGCCACCAGCAGAGACCCTCCGGGACTAGGCTACGAGCAGTACTTC.